This TCR beta chain was documented in a study of OX40 agonist ivuxolimab in advanced cancers. Profiled with immunoSEQ multiplex PCR; TCRdb holds only in-frame clones, not every one. The data show around 99,000 clones, nearly 90% seen once. Germline-derived CDR1 and CDR2 are SQVTM and ANQGSEA. CDR3 length equals 13 residues. Germline trimming cut 8 bases from V and 3 bases from J; bases unmatched to any gene: 8. The sequenced sample was CD4+ or CD8+ T cells sorted from blood, obtained in a trial of the OX40 agonist ivuxolimab. This clonotype originated in an adult with an advanced solid tumor such as melanoma, head and neck, liver or kidney cancer. The J gene is TRBJ1-1, the V gene TRBV29-1, with TRBD1 matching 8 bases. CDR3 in DNA: TGCAGCATCCTTAAGGACAGGGACACTGAAGCTTTCTTT. Encoded protein: CSILKDRDTEAFF.